Listed here are 2 T cell receptor beta chains from one sample, sequenced in a study of T cell responses to AZD1222 COVID-19 vaccine. Profiled with immunoSEQ multiplex PCR; TCRdb holds only in-frame clones, not every one. The sample lists approximately 150,000 clones; about nine tenths were seen once. The starting material was peripheral blood, obtained 28 days after the second AZD1222 dose. These receptors came from an adult who received the AZD1222 COVID-19 vaccine.

This clone came up once. This chain connects TRBV5-1 to TRBJ2-3; the D gene is possibly TRBD2 (6 bases). The V end lost 0 bases, the J end lost 3 bases, and 14 bases lay between the germline ends. This CDR3 has 16 amino acids. Germline values: CDR1 SGHRS, CDR2 YFSETQ. CDR3 in amino acids: CASSLVGRGETDTQYF. The DNA for the CDR3 is TGCGCCAGCAGCTTGGTGGGGCGGGGTGAAACAGATACGCAGTATTTT.

The chain has TRBV4-3 and TRBJ1-4; D is ambiguous. Trimming shortened V by 1 base and J by 4 bases, and 16 bases separated the two germline ends. Germline V lookup: CDR1 LGHNA, CDR2 YSLEER. The CDR3 has 17 residues. CDR3 protein: CASSQAVPLTVNEKLFF. The CDR3, as DNA: TGCGCCAGCAGCCAAGCGGTGCCACTAACGGTTAATGAAAAACTGTTTTTT.